The 23 T cell receptor beta chains below were found in one sample sequenced in a study of blood T cell repertoires in COVID-19. Assay: immunoSEQ multiplex PCR; the TCRdb copy retains only in-frame clones and omits some. Of some 150,000 clones listed, 70% to 90% were seen once; the top ten hold over 2%. The sequenced sample consisted of peripheral blood. These receptors all stem from a woman aged 70-85 years with acute or convalescent COVID-19.

The chain uses TRBV10-3 and TRBJ2-5; 9 bases map to TRBD1. The V segment lost 6 bases and the J segment 2 bases; nucleotides outside the gene matches: 7. CDR3 length: 15 amino acids. Germline values: CDR1 ENHRY, CDR2 SYGVKD. CDR3 bases: TGTGCCATCAGCGAAGACAGGGGGGGGCAAGAGACCCAGTACTTC. Protein sequence: CAISEDRGGQETQYF.

The chain joins TRBV9 to TRBJ2-5; 7 bases fit TRBD1. The CDR3 loop spans 13 amino acids. Germline-derived CDR1 and CDR2 are SGDLS and YYNGEE. Germline trimming cut 4 bases from V and 7 bases from J; bases unmatched to any gene: 7. Here the CDR3 DNA reads TGTGCCAGCAGCCCGGGACAGAGAGGGACCCAGTACTTC. Its translation: CASSPGQRGTQYF. Based on the CDR3 plus reference TRBV9 and TRBJ2-5, the full variable domain is DSGVTQTPKHLITATGQRVTLRCSPRSGDLSVYWYQQSLDQGLQFLIQYYNGEERAKGNILERFSAQQFPDLHSELNLSSLELGDSALYFCASSPGQRGTQYFGPGTRLLVL.

This chain uses TRBV4-3 with TRBJ2-5, with 9 bases identical to TRBD1. Trimming at V came to 1 base and at J to 5 bases, leaving 5 bases not matched to a gene. Germline loops: CDR1 LGHNA, CDR2 YSLEER. CDR3 size: 15 residues. The chain's CDR3 is CASSQAGTGGETQYF. For the CDR3, the DNA is TGCGCCAGCAGCCAAGCCGGAACAGGGGGCGAGACCCAGTACTTC.

CDR3 region: CASSRTSVSNYGYTF. Here the CDR3 DNA reads TGTGCCAGCAGCCGGACATCGGTGTCTAACTATGGCTACACCTTC. The chain uses TRBV7-2 and TRBJ1-2; tentative D call: TRBD1 (5 bases). Trimming shortened V by 5 bases and J by 0 bases, and 13 bases separated the two germline ends. The germline gives CDR1 SGHTA, CDR2 FQGNSA. This CDR3 has 15 residues.

The V call is TRBV12-5, the J call TRBJ2-5; 9 bases map to TRBD1. After removal of 6 bases from V and 4 bases from J, the junction contained 6 bases not matched to a gene. The CDR3 extends over 14 amino acids. Looked up from germline, CDR1 is LGHNT and CDR2 is FRNRAP. CDR3 coding DNA: TGTGCTAGTGGCCGGGGACAGGGAGTAGAGACCCAGTACTTC. Protein product: CASGRGQGVETQYF.

The V call is TRBV7-2, the J call TRBJ2-5; 10 positions agree with TRBD2. V was pared by 2 bases and J by 6 bases, with 9 bases of the junction left unmatched. Germline CDR1 reads SGHTA; CDR2 reads FQGNSA. The CDR3 runs 16 residues. The CDR3 sequence: CASSLSTSGVEKTQYF. The CDR3 DNA is TGTGCCAGCAGCTTAAGTACTAGCGGGGTGGAAAAGACCCAGTACTTC.

The chain employs TRBV7-9 and TRBJ1-2; weak D call: TRBD1 (6 bases). The CDR3 sequence is 12 residues long. The V and J ends lost 5 bases and 5 bases respectively, with 9 bases between them. Germline V lookup: CDR1 SEHNR, CDR2 FQNEAQ (reference sequence). The CDR3 sequence is CASSTQGYGYTF. DNA of the CDR3: TGTGCCAGCAGCACACAGGGATATGGCTACACCTTC.

The table lists this clone with many counts. The chain uses TRBV6-4 and TRBJ2-1, with a tentative D call TRBD1 (6 bases). Trimming pared 2 bases from V and 0 bases from J, leaving 14 bases between. Germline assignment: CDR1 MRHNA and CDR2 SNTAGT. The CDR3 spans 17 residues. The CDR3 here is CASSDGRTDSSYNEQFF. The CDR3 DNA reads as TGTGCCAGCAGTGACGGCCGGACGGACAGCTCCTACAATGAGCAGTTCTTC.

J is TRBJ2-1 and V is TRBV9; D is perhaps TRBD2 (7 bases). This CDR3 region has 16 residues. With 4 bases removed from V and 6 bases from J, the gap between germline ends came to 20 bases. Germline CDR1 SGDLS, CDR2 YYNGEE. CDR3 loop: CASSTPGGQSANEQFF. CDR3 nucleotides: TGTGCCAGCAGCACACCCGGGGGGCAGTCCGCCAATGAGCAGTTCTTC.

The chain recombines TRBV5-4 with TRBJ2-5, with 11 bases matching TRBD2. Germline CDR1 is SGHNT and CDR2 is YYREEE (reference sequence). The CDR3 loop spans 17 amino acids. Unmatched junction bases numbered 10, after V lost 1 base and J lost 5 bases. As DNA, the CDR3 is TGTGCCAGCAGCTTGTTACCTAGCGGGGGGTTACGGGAGACCCAGTACTTC. Its translation: CASSLLPSGGLRETQYF.

The rearrangement links TRBV28 to TRBJ1-1, with 7 bases lining up with TRBD1. CDR1 and CDR2 from the germline V gene are MDHEN and SYDVKM. The V and J ends lost 7 bases and 5 bases, in that order; junction bases with no gene match: 7. The CDR3 contains 13 residues. The CDR3 here is CASNDNRGTEAFF. The CDR3 nucleotides read TGTGCCAGCAATGATAACAGGGGTACTGAAGCTTTCTTT.

CDR3 in amino acids: CASSSTGHRSSYNEQFF. CDR3 bases: TGTGCCAGCAGCTCAACGGGACACCGGAGCTCCTACAATGAGCAGTTCTTC. V gene TRBV11-3 combines with J gene TRBJ2-1; TRBD1 might be the D (6 bases). V dropped 4 bases and J dropped 0 bases, with 16 bases sitting between them. Germline lookup yields CDR1 SGHNT and CDR2 YENEEA. The CDR3 is 17 amino acids.

The chain links TRBV24-1 to TRBJ2-3; 11 nucleotides match TRBD2. V was pared by 4 bases and J by 4 bases, with 6 bases of the junction left unmatched. CDR1 and CDR2 (germline): KGHDR, SFDVKD. CDR3 length: 16 residues. CDR3 protein: CATSEGTSGFADTQYF. CDR3 sequence (DNA): TGTGCCACCAGTGAGGGGACTAGCGGATTCGCAGATACGCAGTATTTT.

J is TRBJ2-1 and V is TRBV5-1, with D possibly matching TRBD2 (5 bases). Germline CDR1 SGHRS, CDR2 YFSETQ. CDR3 size: 14 residues. Trimming removed 3 bases from V and 3 bases from J, with 10 bases in between. The CDR3 sequence is CASSWTGSYNEQFF. The CDR3 nucleotides are TGCGCCAGCAGCTGGACGGGGAGCTACAATGAGCAGTTCTTC.

This clone appeared once. This chain connects TRBV10-2 to TRBJ1-5; TRBD1 might be the D (5 bases). This CDR3 has 14 residues. The V gene lost 2 bases and the J gene lost 6 bases, with 11 bases spanning the gap. The germline V gene encodes CDR1 WSHSY and CDR2 SAAADI. In DNA form, the CDR3 reads TGCGCCAGCAGTGAGCGACAGCTCAGTCAGCCCCAGCATTTT. Its protein is CASSERQLSQPQHF.

V is TRBV5-5 and J is TRBJ2-1, with D unresolved. V was trimmed by 0 bases and J by 10 bases, leaving 11 bases between them. The CDR3 extends over 13 amino acids. CDR1 SGHKS and CDR2 YYEKEE come from the germline V gene (reference sequence). The DNA for the CDR3 is TGTGCCAGCAGCTTGGTCTGGCGAGGAGAGCAGTTCTTC. This encodes CASSLVWRGEQFF.

The chain links TRBV5-1 to TRBJ1-1; tentative D call: TRBD1 (5 bases). The CDR3 consists of 16 residues. Per germline, CDR1 SGHRS and CDR2 YFSETQ. V dropped 1 base and J dropped 2 bases, with 15 bases sitting between them. CDR3: CASSLWGTGTNTEAFF. The CDR3 DNA reads as TGCGCCAGCAGCTTGTGGGGGACGGGGACTAACACTGAAGCTTTCTTT.

There are a few counts of this clone. The genes are TRBV19 and TRBJ1-2, with 9 bases fitting TRBD1. V dropped 6 bases and J dropped 6; count of bases not matched to a gene: 11. The germline gives CDR1 LNHDA, CDR2 SQIVND (reference sequence). The length of the CDR3 is 15 residues. The CDR3 sequence is CASRWTGAQGDGYTF. CDR3 sequence (DNA): TGTGCCAGTAGGTGGACAGGGGCGCAGGGGGATGGCTACACCTTC. The variable domain in full, with the rest retrieved from reference TRBV19 and TRBJ1-2, is DGGITQSPKYLFRKEGQNVTLSCEQNLNHDAMYWYRQDPGQGLRLIYYSQIVNDFQKGDIAEGYSVSREKKESFPLTVTSAQKNPTAFYLCASRWTGAQGDGYTFGSGTRLTVV.

This chain uses TRBV5-1 with TRBJ2-7; unclear D gene. This CDR3 is built from 12 residues. Germline V CDR1 and CDR2: SGHRS, YFSETQ. The V end lost 1 base, the J end lost 2 bases, and 4 bases lay between the germline ends. The CDR3 here is CASSLPAYEQYF. CDR3 bases: TGCGCCAGCAGCTTGCCAGCCTACGAGCAGTACTTC.

This clone was detected a few times. This chain links TRBV19 with TRBJ2-7, with 13 bases fitting TRBD2. With V trimmed by 6 bases and J by 0 bases, 8 bases remained unmatched. The CDR3 length is 17 residues. Germline V gene data show CDR1 as LNHDA and CDR2 as SQIVND (reference sequence). The CDR3 bases are TGTGCCAGTAGAAAAGGTGGACTAGCGGGGGACTCCTACGAGCAGTACTTC. This encodes CASRKGGLAGDSYEQYF.

V gene TRBV6-6 combines with J gene TRBJ2-5; 8 bases line up with TRBD2. The CDR3 is 16 residues long. The germline CDR1 and CDR2 sequences are MNHNY and SVGAGI (reference sequence). Losses at the gene ends were 6 bases for V and 2 bases for J; bases not matched to a gene: 11. Here the CDR3 reads CASRGLSSGGQETQYF. The CDR3 DNA reads as TGTGCCAGCAGGGGTCTTTCCAGCGGGGGACAAGAGACCCAGTACTTC.

This clone came up a few times. J is TRBJ1-1 and V is TRBV28; no clear D gene. Germline CDR1 MDHEN, CDR2 SYDVKM. The CDR3 spans 15 residues. Between the trimmed V and J ends, which lost 3 bases and 0 bases, there was a span of 11 bases. The CDR3 region is CASSFVEGLNTEAFF. CDR3 DNA sequence: TGTGCCAGCAGTTTTGTGGAGGGTCTGAACACTGAAGCTTTCTTT.

J is TRBJ1-2 and V is TRBV5-5, with D possibly TRBD1 on 5 matching bases. CDR1 is SGHKS, CDR2 YYEKEE, per germline (reference sequence). V lost 0 bases to trimming and J lost 4 bases, with 10 bases between them. CDR3 length: 14 amino acids. The CDR3 nucleotides are TGTGCCAGCAGCTTGGAGGGGAACTCCTATGGCTACACCTTC. It encodes CASSLEGNSYGYTF.